The 23 T cell receptor beta chains below all came from one sample that was sequenced in a study of T cell changes during pregnancy in multiple sclerosis. TCRdb's table, derived via immunoSEQ multiplex PCR, lists solely in-frame clones and lacks some. The sample lists about 76,000 clones, around nine tenths occurring once. The sequencing used peripheral blood, collected after pregnancy. All receptors derive from a female donor in good health, enrolled as a control in a pregnancy study.

The V gene is TRBV6-6, the J gene TRBJ2-7; TRBD2 agrees at 10 bases. Germline V gives CDR1 MNHNY, CDR2 SVGAGI (reference sequence). The junction had 5 bases not matched to a gene; V was cut back by 6 bases and J by 3 bases. The CDR3 covers 14 residues. The CDR3 DNA sequence: TGTGCCAGCAGGCTAGCGGGGGACTACTACGAGCAGTACTTC. Protein product: CASRLAGDYYEQYF.

This clone was seen just once. The chain couples TRBV6-1 to TRBJ2-1; the D is unclear. Trimming shortened V by 6 bases and J by 4 bases, and 13 bases separated the two germline ends. The germline gives CDR1 MNHNS, CDR2 SASEGT. The length of the CDR3 is 14 residues. CDR3 sequence reads: CASRPEFQYNEQFF. CDR3 DNA: TGTGCCAGCAGGCCCGAATTCCAGTACAATGAGCAGTTCTTC.

The chain joins TRBV2 to TRBJ1-2; 7 bases map to TRBD1. The CDR3 covers 15 residues. Germline values: CDR1 SNHLY, CDR2 FYNNEI. V dropped 6 bases and J dropped 3; count of bases not matched to a gene: 10. The CDR3 nucleotides are TGTGCCAGCAGGGGGGACAGCCGAAAACACTATGGCTACACCTTC. Translation gives CASRGDSRKHYGYTF.

The chain combines TRBV6-5 with TRBJ2-5; TRBD2 agrees at 7 bases. V was pared by 6 bases and J by 11 bases, with 12 bases of the junction left unmatched. Germline V gives CDR1 MNHEY, CDR2 SVGAGI. This CDR3 has 13 amino acids. The CDR3 DNA reads as TGTGCCAGCAGCGTGACTAGCCTGGGAGAGCAGTACTTC. Protein sequence: CASSVTSLGEQYF.

The rearrangement uses TRBV27 and TRBJ1-5; D call uncertain. This CDR3 is 16 amino acids long. Trimming pared 0 bases from V and 0 bases from J, leaving 9 bases between. CDR1 and CDR2 from the germline V gene are MNHEY and SMNVEV (reference sequence). CDR3 in amino acids: CASSLSSAGSNQPQHF. The CDR3 DNA sequence: TGTGCCAGCAGTTTATCATCCGCCGGTAGCAATCAGCCCCAGCATTTT.

The gene calls are TRBV7-8 and TRBJ1-1; a weak D match, TRBD1 (6 bases). The CDR3 has 17 residues. V shed 5 bases and J shed 4 bases, with 23 bases lying between them. Germline loops: CDR1 SGHVS, CDR2 FQNEAQ. CDR3 coding DNA: TGTGCCAGCAGCCAGCGAAATCGGGGGGCTAGAGGCACTGAAGCTTTCTTT. It codes for CASSQRNRGARGTEAFF. Complete variable domain (other parts from reference TRBV7-8 and TRBJ1-1): GAGVSQSPRYKVAKRGQDVALRCDPISGHVSLFWYQQALGQGPEFLTYFQNEAQLDKSGLPSDRFFAERPEGSVSTLKIQRTQQEDSAVYLCASSQRNRGARGTEAFFGQGTRLTVV.

The chain joins TRBV11-2 to TRBJ1-6; no reliable D call. Looked up from germline, CDR1 is SGHAT and CDR2 is FQNNGV. The V and J ends lost 0 bases and 7 bases respectively, with 4 bases between them. The CDR3 runs to 13 residues. CDR3: CASSLDLNSPLHF. Here the CDR3 DNA reads TGTGCCAGCAGCTTAGACCTCAATTCACCCCTCCACTTT.

The rearrangement joins TRBV6-5 to TRBJ1-2, with TRBD1 matching 7 bases. After removal of 5 bases from V and 2 bases from J, the junction contained 8 bases not matched to a gene. The CDR3 has 15 residues. CDR1 and CDR2 (germline): MNHEY, SVGAGI. CDR3 nucleotides: TGTGCCAGCAGTGCGGCAGGGGGGCTAAACTATGGCTACACCTTC. Protein: CASSAAGGLNYGYTF.

This chain joins TRBV9 and TRBJ1-4; no definite D call. CDR1 is SGDLS, CDR2 YYNGEE, per germline. The CDR3 is made up of 14 amino acids. Trimming took 0 bases from V and 4 from J, leaving 7 bases between them. The CDR3 coding sequence is TGTGCCAGCAGCGTAGGACTGCTTAATGAAAAACTGTTTTTT. This sequence encodes CASSVGLLNEKLFF.

The V gene is TRBV11-2, the J gene TRBJ2-7; possible D gene TRBD1, 6 bases. V shed 5 bases and J shed 3 bases, with 11 bases lying between them. Germline lookup yields CDR1 SGHAT and CDR2 FQNNGV. The CDR3 extends over 13 amino acids. The CDR3 reads CASSPGQLYEQYF. CDR3 DNA: TGTGCCAGCAGCCCTGGACAGCTCTACGAGCAGTACTTC.

V gene TRBV10-3 combines with J gene TRBJ2-6, with 12 bases lining up with TRBD1. The CDR3 runs to 22 residues. Trimming removed 3 bases from V and 0 bases from J; junction bases left unmatched: 15. CDR1 ENHRY and CDR2 SYGVKD come from the germline V gene. The CDR3 reads CAISERLTGTGGPLSGANVLTF. CDR3 in DNA: TGTGCCATCAGTGAACGACTGACCGGGACAGGGGGCCCCCTCTCTGGGGCCAACGTCCTGACTTTC.

The V call is TRBV21-1, the J call TRBJ2-4; the D call of TRBD2 is as the table states it, not checked on the DNA. TRBV21-1 is classified as a pseudogene. The CDR3 spans 17 residues. In DNA form, the CDR3 reads TGTGCCAGCAGCTCCCACCTTACGGGGAGGCGCGTAAACATTCAGTACTTC. Protein: CASSSHLTGRRVNIQYF.

This clone was observed once. The chain carries TRBV19 and TRBJ1-1; TRBD1 might be the D (5 bases). This CDR3 has 15 amino acids. The V end lost 5 bases, the J end lost 1 base, and 14 bases lay between the germline ends. Germline-derived CDR1 and CDR2 are LNHDA and SQIVND (reference sequence). CDR3 bases: TGTGCCAGTAGTTATACAGGACCAGCGAACACTGAAGCTTTCTTT. Translating gives CASSYTGPANTEAFF.

This chain links TRBV9 with TRBJ2-7, with 11 bases fitting TRBD1. Germline V gene lookup returns CDR1 SGDLS and CDR2 YYNGEE. This CDR3 region has 13 residues. The V and J ends lost 3 bases and 6 bases, in that order; junction bases with no gene match: 2. The CDR3 region is CASSGGTGGEQYF. CDR3 nucleotide sequence: TGTGCCAGCAGCGGAGGGACAGGGGGCGAGCAGTACTTC.

This chain uses TRBV19 with TRBJ1-5; 8 bases are a match to TRBD1. This CDR3 spans 15 amino acids. Trimming removed 3 bases from V and 6 bases from J; junction bases left unmatched: 7. Germline V gene lookup returns CDR1 LNHDA and CDR2 SQIVND (reference sequence). CDR3 protein: CASSIDRGGSQPQHF. The CDR3 DNA is TGTGCCAGTAGTATCGACAGGGGAGGGAGTCAGCCCCAGCATTTT.

This sequence joins TRBV7-8 and TRBJ2-2; 8 positions agree with TRBD2. Trimming removed 2 bases from V and 6 bases from J; junction bases left unmatched: 8. CDR3 length equals 16 residues. Germline V gene sequence: CDR1 SGHVS, CDR2 FQNEAQ. The CDR3 spells CASSLHFGGASGELFF. DNA for the CDR3: TGTGCCAGCAGCTTACATTTCGGGGGGGCTTCCGGGGAGCTGTTTTTT.

This clone was detected once. The chain recombines TRBV28 with TRBJ1-2; TRBD1 matches 9 bases. J lost 5 bases, V lost 7 bases, and 23 bases had no gene match. CDR3 size: 19 residues. Looked up from germline, CDR1 is MDHEN and CDR2 is SYDVKM. In DNA form, the CDR3 reads TGTGCCAGCATCCCCCCAGGCGGGACAGGGAATGTCGGGGGTTATGGCTACACCTTC. Its protein product is CASIPPGGTGNVGGYGYTF.

CDR3 coding DNA: TGTGCCAGCAGTTACGGACTAGCGGGAGCAGATACGCAGTATTTT. Translation gives CASSYGLAGADTQYF. V gene TRBV6-5 combines with J gene TRBJ2-3; 13 nucleotides match TRBD2. Germline assignment: CDR1 MNHEY and CDR2 SVGAGI. The CDR3 loop spans 15 amino acids. Losses at the gene ends were 2 bases for V and 4 bases for J; bases not matched to a gene: 0.

The J gene is TRBJ1-6, the V gene TRBV2, with 7 bases lining up with TRBD1. This CDR3 has 15 residues. CDR1 is SNHLY and CDR2 is FYNNEI in the germline V gene. Germline trimming cut 6 bases from V and 7 bases from J; bases unmatched to any gene: 9. In DNA form, the CDR3 reads TGTGCCAGCAGATCGGACAGGCTGACCAATTCACCCCTCCACTTT. Amino acids: CASRSDRLTNSPLHF.

This sequence joins TRBV7-8 and TRBJ1-3, with D possibly TRBD1 on 5 matching bases. The CDR3 has 12 amino acids. The germline V gene encodes CDR1 SGHVS and CDR2 FQNEAQ. With 4 bases removed from V and 4 bases from J, the gap between germline ends came to 5 bases. The CDR3 DNA reads as TGTGCCAGCAGCTCAGGGGGAAACACCATATATTTT. Its protein product is CASSSGGNTIYF.

This rearrangement joins TRBV10-1 to TRBJ2-2; TRBD2 is a possible D gene (6 bases). The CDR3 loop spans 13 amino acids. Per germline, CDR1 WNHNN and CDR2 SYGVQD (reference sequence). V shed 4 bases and J shed 6 bases, with 9 bases lying between them. Here the CDR3 DNA reads TGCGCCAGCAGTGCTAGCGAGGCCGGGGAGCTGTTTTTT. Its translation: CASSASEAGELFF.

The genes are TRBV4-1 and TRBJ1-6, with no clear D. Trimming shortened V by 3 bases and J by 7 bases, and 10 bases separated the two germline ends. The CDR3 runs to 14 residues. Germline V gene data show CDR1 as MGHRA and CDR2 as YSYEKL. The CDR3 coding sequence is TGCGCCAGCAGCCAGCAGATTGCCAATTCACCCCTCCACTTT. Amino acid sequence: CASSQQIANSPLHF.

This clone was counted at least ten times. The chain uses TRBV6-4 and TRBJ2-1, with a tentative D call TRBD2 (6 bases). Germline-derived CDR1 and CDR2 are MRHNA and SNTAGT. This CDR3 is built from 15 residues. The V end lost 3 bases, the J end lost 4 bases, and 13 bases lay between the germline ends. In nucleotides, the CDR3 is TGTGCCAGCAGTGAGGAGGGTGGAGGGTACAATGAGCAGTTCTTC. It codes for CASSEEGGGYNEQFF.